One sample yielded the 21 T cell receptor beta chains listed below, sequenced in a study of Ad26.COV2.S vaccination and SARS-CoV-2 variants. This sample's treatment: 19 received Ad26.COV2.S at low or high dose, single or two shots; roughly five received placebo; per-sample allocation not given. Sampling was performed 63 days after the first vaccine or placebo injection. Libraries were prepared by immunoSEQ multiplex PCR; TCRdb keeps only in-frame clonotypes and omits some of them. Among some 520,000 clones listed, 70% to 90% were seen once. Source: peripheral blood, taken in a trial of Ad26.COV2.S vaccine versus placebo. These receptors were collected from a person aged 18-65 years who received the Ad26.COV2.S COVID-19 vaccine or a placebo.

This rearrangement joins TRBV15 to TRBJ2-6; D gene unclear. V dropped 0 bases and J dropped 2 bases, with 2 bases sitting between them. The CDR3 covers 14 residues. From germline, CDR1 is LNHNV and CDR2 YYDKDF (reference sequence). CDR3 sequence (DNA): TGTGCCACCAGCAGAGATCCTGGGGCCAACGTCCTGACTTTC. It yields the protein CATSRDPGANVLTF.

A few counts support this clone. The V and J genes are TRBV7-9 and TRBJ1-6, with a weak D call TRBD1 (6 bases). Deletions cut 5 bases from V and 13 bases from J, with 18 bases between. The CDR3 loop spans 14 amino acids. The germline CDR1 and CDR2 sequences are SEHNR and FQNEAQ (reference sequence). The CDR3 loop reads CASSLGTPESPLHF. The DNA of the CDR3 is TGTGCCAGCAGCCTAGGGACACCGGAGTCCCCCCTCCACTTT.

The V call is TRBV19, the J call TRBJ1-4, with 9 bases lining up with TRBD1. The ends lost 6 bases at V and 5 bases at J; junction bases unmatched: 7. CDR3 length equals 15 residues. CDR1 and CDR2 from the germline V gene are LNHDA and SQIVND (reference sequence). In DNA, the CDR3 is TGTGCCAGTAGCCCCGTCGGACAGGGGAATGAAAAACTGTTTTTT. Protein: CASSPVGQGNEKLFF.

The chain couples TRBV10-3 to TRBJ1-1; the match to TRBD1 covers 9 bases. The CDR3 is 11 amino acids. Germline CDR1 is ENHRY and CDR2 is SYGVKD. Losses at the gene ends were 6 bases for V and 8 bases for J; bases not matched to a gene: 1. The chain's CDR3 is CAIRDRGEAFF. CDR3 in DNA: TGTGCCATCAGGGACAGGGGAGAAGCTTTCTTT.

With respect to this clone: At the DNA level, this CDR3 is encoded by other sequences in the same sample as well. The chain combines TRBV18 with TRBJ1-1; a weak D match, TRBD1 (5 bases). The CDR3 has 13 amino acids. Looked up from germline, CDR1 is KGHSH and CDR2 is LQKENI. V was trimmed by 3 bases and J by 1 base, leaving 6 bases between them. The CDR3 region is CASSPQGNTEAFF. The CDR3 region has the DNA TGTGCCAGCTCACCGCAGGGGAACACTGAAGCTTTCTTT.

The V call is TRBV6-5, the J call TRBJ1-2; 7 nucleotides align to TRBD1. CDR3 length: 14 residues. J was trimmed by 4 bases and V by 6 bases; bases with no gene match: 8. Germline V lookup: CDR1 MNHEY, CDR2 SVGAGI. The CDR3 reads CASRQDRVTYGYTF. The CDR3 coding sequence is TGTGCCAGCAGGCAAGACAGGGTCACCTATGGCTACACCTTC.

The V and J genes are TRBV19 and TRBJ2-3; no clear D gene. Trimming removed 3 bases at V and 3 bases at J, with 7 bases between. Germline loops: CDR1 LNHDA, CDR2 SQIVND (reference sequence). The CDR3 spans 13 residues. CDR3 amino acids: CASSITRTDTQYF. The CDR3 nucleotides are TGTGCCAGTAGTATCACGAGGACAGATACGCAGTATTTT. The full variable domain, completed using reference TRBV19 and TRBJ2-3, is DGGITQSPKYLFRKEGQNVTLSCEQNLNHDAMYWYRQDPGQGLRLIYYSQIVNDFQKGDIAEGYSVSREKKESFPLTVTSAQKNPTAFYLCASSITRTDTQYFGPGTRLTVL.

The CDR3 sequence is CASSIMTSGELFF. The CDR3 nucleotides read TGTGCCAGCAGTATAATGACTAGCGGGGAGCTGTTTTTT. The chain couples TRBV12-3 or TRBV12-4 to TRBJ2-2, with D possibly TRBD2 on 6 matching bases. The CDR3 consists of 13 residues. V shed 5 bases and J shed 7 bases, with 11 bases lying between them.

The chain has TRBV5-4 and TRBJ2-2; D gene ambiguous. CDR3 length equals 16 residues. V lost 3 bases and J 5 bases, leaving 17 bases between the germline ends. Germline CDR1 and CDR2: SGHNT and YYREEE (reference sequence). The CDR3 sequence is CASSYSSRSMTGELFF. The CDR3 DNA reads as TGTGCCAGCAGCTATTCTTCAAGGTCGATGACCGGGGAGCTGTTTTTT.

The chain recombines TRBV7-9 with TRBJ1-5; 7 bases are a match to TRBD1. V dropped 4 bases and J dropped 6; count of bases not matched to a gene: 6. From germline, CDR1 is SEHNR and CDR2 FQNEAQ (reference sequence). This CDR3 is built from 14 residues. In DNA form, the CDR3 reads TGTGCCAGCAGCTCATCAGGGGGAGGTCAGCCCCAGCATTTT. This encodes CASSSSGGGQPQHF.

The genes are TRBV6-6 and TRBJ1-6; a possible D gene is TRBD1 (6 bases). Between the trimmed V and J ends, which lost 6 bases and 7 bases, there was a span of 13 bases. Germline CDR1 is MNHNY and CDR2 is SVGAGI (reference sequence). The CDR3 spans 14 residues. CDR3 sequence: CASRTRTVNSPLHF. DNA for the CDR3: TGTGCCAGCAGAACCCGGACAGTCAATTCACCCCTCCACTTT.

The chain couples TRBV2 to TRBJ2-5; unclear D gene. V was shortened by 3 bases and J by 6 bases, with 11 bases between the two germline ends. Germline assignment: CDR1 SNHLY and CDR2 FYNNEI. The length of the CDR3 is 13 residues. The CDR3, as DNA: TGTGCCAGCAGTGACGGCCTACTTCAGACCCAGTACTTC. This codes for CASSDGLLQTQYF. The whole variable domain, filled in from reference TRBV2 and TRBJ2-5, reads EPEVTQTPSHQVTQMGQEVILRCVPISNHLYFYWYRQILGQKVEFLVSFYNNEISEKSEIFDDQFSVERPDGSNFTLKIRSTKLEDSAMYFCASSDGLLQTQYFGPGTRLLVL.

The rearrangement uses TRBV4-3 and TRBJ2-2; a weak D match, TRBD1 (5 bases). The CDR3 runs to 17 residues. Per the germline V gene, CDR1 is LGHNA and CDR2 is YSLEER. V lost 0 bases and J lost 3, with 14 bases in between. This CDR3 reads CASSQDSAGRYTGELFF. The DNA of the CDR3 is TGCGCCAGCAGCCAAGATTCGGCAGGGCGGTACACCGGGGAGCTGTTTTTT.

Here the CDR3 reads CATGDRMDEQFF. The CDR3 region has the DNA TGTGCCACCGGGGACAGAATGGATGAGCAGTTCTTC. The chain has TRBV15 and TRBJ2-1; 7 nucleotides agree with TRBD1. The junction had 6 bases not matched to a gene; V was cut back by 8 bases and J by 8 bases. The germline V gene has CDR1 LNHNV and CDR2 YYDKDF (reference sequence). There are 12 residues in the CDR3.

The rearrangement links TRBV7-2 to TRBJ2-2; D possibly uses TRBD1 or TRBD2 (6 bases each). Deletions cut 1 base from V and 2 bases from J, with 11 bases between. CDR1 is SGHTA, CDR2 FQGNSA, per germline. This CDR3 comprises 16 residues. The CDR3 loop reads CASSLGGGTNTGELFF. The CDR3 coding sequence is TGTGCCAGCAGCTTAGGAGGGGGGACCAACACCGGGGAGCTGTTTTTT.

The V call is TRBV15, the J call TRBJ1-5; D unresolved. The CDR3 spans 15 residues. Trimming took 0 bases from V and 3 from J, leaving 9 bases between them. Per germline, CDR1 LNHNV and CDR2 YYDKDF (reference sequence). In nucleotides, the CDR3 is TGTGCCACCAGCAGAGATCTGGGCTACAATCAGCCCCAGCATTTT. Protein: CATSRDLGYNQPQHF.

CDR3 protein: CASSHSDRNTEAFF. The CDR3 nucleotides are TGTGCCAGCAGCCATTCCGACCGTAACACTGAAGCTTTCTTT. V is TRBV4-2 and J is TRBJ1-1; D gene unclear. Trimming removed 3 bases from V and 2 bases from J, with 10 bases in between. Germline V gene lookup returns CDR1 LGHNA and CDR2 YNFKEQ. The CDR3 sequence is 14 residues long.

This chain connects TRBV7-2 to TRBJ2-7; a possible D gene is TRBD2 (5 bases). Germline values: CDR1 SGHTA, CDR2 FQGNSA. V lost 3 bases to trimming and J lost 2 bases, with 14 bases between them. The CDR3 consists of 15 residues. CDR3 residues: CASSFFREPTYEQYF. The CDR3 coding sequence is TGTGCCAGCAGCTTTTTCCGGGAACCTACCTACGAGCAGTACTTC. Filled out from reference TRBV7-2 and TRBJ2-7, the complete variable domain reads GAGVSQSPSNKVTEKGKDVELRCDPISGHTALYWYRQSLGQGLEFLIYFQGNSAPDKSGLPSDRFSAERTGGSVSTLTIQRTQQEDSAVYLCASSFFREPTYEQYFGPGTRLTVT.

This clone was observed a handful of times. V gene TRBV7-2 combines with J gene TRBJ1-1, with D perhaps matching TRBD1 (5 bases). Germline lookup yields CDR1 SGHTA and CDR2 FQGNSA. The CDR3 consists of 14 residues. The V end lost 1 base, the J end lost 1 base, and 7 bases lay between the germline ends. DNA for the CDR3: TGTGCCAGCAGCTTAGAGGGGAAGAACACTGAAGCTTTCTTT. It translates to CASSLEGKNTEAFF.

The genes are TRBV5-1 and TRBJ2-7; 9 bases are shared with TRBD1. V was pared by 5 bases and J by 0 bases, with 0 bases of the junction left unmatched. There are 13 residues in the CDR3. Germline CDR1 reads SGHRS; CDR2 reads YFSETQ. CDR3 DNA: TGCGCCAGCAGGACAGGGGGCTCCTACGAGCAGTACTTC. As protein: CASRTGGSYEQYF. Full variable domain (remainder filled in from reference TRBV5-1 and TRBJ2-7): KAGVTQTPRYLIKTRGQQVTLSCSPISGHRSVSWYQQTPGQGLQFLFEYFSETQRNKGNFPGRFSGRQFSNSRSEMNVSTLELGDSALYLCASRTGGSYEQYFGPGTRLTVT.

The CDR3 here is CASRGNTGELFF. For the CDR3, the DNA is TGTGCCAGCCGCGGAAACACCGGGGAGCTGTTTTTT. This sequence joins TRBV27 and TRBJ2-2; the D is unclear. Per the germline V gene, CDR1 is MNHEY and CDR2 is SMNVEV (reference sequence). The CDR3 runs to 12 residues. V was shortened by 8 bases and J by 2 bases, with 6 bases between the two germline ends.